This T cell receptor (beta chain) was identified during a study of blood T cell repertoires in COVID-19 (dated by TCRdb to between 2020 and 2021). As for the study more broadly: The collaborator samples originated in the United States, Italy and Spain and spanned the acute and convalescent phases of COVID-19. The prospective study material was composed of cDNA or gDNA derived from T cells, B-cell-depleted T cells, or PBMCs. Deeply sampled blood TCRbeta repertoires from subjects exposed to, actively infected with, or recovered from COVID-19 were included in the dataset. The repertoires were released in a freely available public database intended as a resource for research on the immune response to SARS-CoV-2. The samples were drawn from two sources: the first 160 participants of the ongoing ImmuneRACE study, and 1,254 subjects contributed by 6 global collaborators. A de-identified subject ID, COVID-19 status, age in years and sex were almost always included in the sample metadata. HLA class I and class II types, where available, came from metadata supplied by the sample provider rather than from assay-based typing.

Enrolling through a virtual design, the prospective study's participants ranged in age from roughly 18 to 89 years and lived across 20 to 30 United States geographic areas. Cohort assignment in the prospective study relied on participant-reported clinical history from a screening survey and a study questionnaire. ImmuneRACE Cohort 3 recovered participants were defined by two consecutive negative NP/OP PCR tests, healthcare professional clearance, or symptom resolution. In the prospective study, mobile phlebotomists collected whole blood, serum and a nasopharyngeal or oropharyngeal swab from each participant. Participants in the prospective study had the option to provide additional blood draws and questionnaires over a 2-month period. Before DNA extraction, prospective study blood samples were shipped either frozen or at room temperature. TCRbeta CDR3 regions were amplified from genomic DNA by means of the immunoSEQ Assay, a bias-controlled multiplex PCR. As for the original processing: Nucleated cell counts per sample were estimated from amplification of reference gene primers within the assay. Sequence reads were collapsed and filtered to measure the absolute abundance of every unique TCRbeta CDR3 rearrangement. For each sample, productive Simpson clonality was calculated by taking the square root of Simpson's diversity index across productive rearrangements. Here the immuneACCESS table is served through TCRdb, limited to in-frame sequences with V and J called. Missing clones are a known gap in these copies; in checked studies unresolved V genes cover under half, and the rest lacks a known reason. V and J calls and clone size are those listed in that table; D and trimming were worked out from the DNA. The sample table records 200,000 to 250,000 clones; about 87% of these occur just once. Of the sample, approximately 2.7% is held by the ten largest clones.

The study at large found these results: How much clinical and demographic metadata was included differed by source and by participant, and the metadata was provided uncurated.

Notes on this clone: What this receptor recognizes is not known. Within one base of it there is no much larger clone, and no base qualities were kept.

Trimming takes 1 base off V and 4 bases off J; junction bases not matched to a gene: 13. From a lookup of the germline V gene, CDR1 and CDR2 are SQVTM and ANQGSEA. Its CDR3 holds 18 amino acids, cysteine through phenylalanine. The sequence is cut down to CDR3 DNA, 54 bases in frame from base 1. What was sequenced was PBMCs or T cells enriched from blood (not recorded which). The receptor comes from a woman in her twenties or thirties who had recovered from COVID-19. The rearrangement joined TRBV29-1 to TRBJ2-1, and TRBD1 aligns with 10 junction nucleotides. The DNA sequence is given as TGCAGCGTTGAAGCTGGGTTCACCGGGACAGGGGAATACAATGAGCAGTTCTTC. This is translated as CSVEAGFTGTGEYNEQFF.